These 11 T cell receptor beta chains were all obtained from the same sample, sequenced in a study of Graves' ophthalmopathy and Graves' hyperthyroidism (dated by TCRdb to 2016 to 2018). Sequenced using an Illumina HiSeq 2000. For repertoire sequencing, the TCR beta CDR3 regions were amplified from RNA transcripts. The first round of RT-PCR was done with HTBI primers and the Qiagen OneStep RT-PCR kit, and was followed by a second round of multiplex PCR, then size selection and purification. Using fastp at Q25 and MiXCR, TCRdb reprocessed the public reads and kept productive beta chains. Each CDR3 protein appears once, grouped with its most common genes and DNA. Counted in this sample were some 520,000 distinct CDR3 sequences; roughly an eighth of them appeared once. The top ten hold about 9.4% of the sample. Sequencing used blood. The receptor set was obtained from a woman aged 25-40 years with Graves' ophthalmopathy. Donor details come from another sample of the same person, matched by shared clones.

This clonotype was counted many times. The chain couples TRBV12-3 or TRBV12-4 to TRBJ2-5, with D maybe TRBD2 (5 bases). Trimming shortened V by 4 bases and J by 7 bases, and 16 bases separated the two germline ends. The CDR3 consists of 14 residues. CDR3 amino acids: CASSSEGDGVTQYF. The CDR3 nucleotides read TGTGCCAGCAGTTCCGAAGGTGACGGGGTGACCCAGTACTTC.

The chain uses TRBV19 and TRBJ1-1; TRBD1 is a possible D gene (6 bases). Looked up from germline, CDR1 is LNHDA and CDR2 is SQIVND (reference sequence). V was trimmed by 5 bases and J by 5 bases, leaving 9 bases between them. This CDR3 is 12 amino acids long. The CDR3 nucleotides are TGTGCCAGTAGTCAGGGGATGACTGAAGCTTTCTTT. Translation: CASSQGMTEAFF. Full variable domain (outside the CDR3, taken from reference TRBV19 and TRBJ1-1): DGGITQSPKYLFRKEGQNVTLSCEQNLNHDAMYWYRQDPGQGLRLIYYSQIVNDFQKGDIAEGYSVSREKKESFPLTVTSAQKNPTAFYLCASSQGMTEAFFGQGTRLTVV.

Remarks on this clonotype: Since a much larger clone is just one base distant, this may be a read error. The CDR3 nucleotides are TGCGCCAGCACCGAAAGTAGCGGGTGGCGGCAGTACTTC. Translating gives CASTESSGWRQYF. This chain links TRBV10-1 with TRBJ2-7; 7 bases line up with TRBD2. Germline V gives CDR1 WNHNN, CDR2 SYGVQD (reference sequence). The J segment lost 9 bases and the V segment lost 7 bases, leaving 12 bases of the junction unmatched. This CDR3 region has 13 residues.

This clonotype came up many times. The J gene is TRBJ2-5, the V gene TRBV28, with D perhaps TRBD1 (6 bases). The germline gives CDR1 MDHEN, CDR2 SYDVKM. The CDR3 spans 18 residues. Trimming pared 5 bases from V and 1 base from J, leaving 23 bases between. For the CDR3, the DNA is TGTGCCAGCAGTCAACTACACCGGGACACCTATAGCCAAGAGACCCAGTACTTC. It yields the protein CASSQLHRDTYSQETQYF.

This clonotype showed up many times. In DNA, the CDR3 is TGTGCCAGCAGTTCCGAAGGGTTAGGAAACACCATATATTTT. Encoded protein: CASSSEGLGNTIYF. The chain joins TRBV12-3 or TRBV12-4 to TRBJ1-3; D gene ambiguous. CDR3 length: 14 amino acids. V was cut by 4 bases and J by 4 bases, with 11 bases left in between.

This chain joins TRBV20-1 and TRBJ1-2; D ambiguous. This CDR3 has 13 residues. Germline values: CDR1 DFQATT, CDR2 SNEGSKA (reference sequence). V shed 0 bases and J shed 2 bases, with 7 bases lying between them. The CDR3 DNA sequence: TGCAGTGCTAGAGATCGATCCAACTATGGCTACACCTTC. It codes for CSARDRSNYGYTF.

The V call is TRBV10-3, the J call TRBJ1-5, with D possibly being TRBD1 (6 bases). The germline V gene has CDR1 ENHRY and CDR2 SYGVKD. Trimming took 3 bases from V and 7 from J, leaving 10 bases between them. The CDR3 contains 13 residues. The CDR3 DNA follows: TGTGCCATCAGTGAACAGGGCGGCCAGCCCCAGCATTTT. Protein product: CAISEQGGQPQHF.

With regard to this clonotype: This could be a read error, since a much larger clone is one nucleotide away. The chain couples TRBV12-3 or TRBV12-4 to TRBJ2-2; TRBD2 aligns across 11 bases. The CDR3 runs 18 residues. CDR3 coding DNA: TGTGCCAGCAGTCCCCATAGCGGGAGGGCTATGGACACCGGGGAGCTGTGTTTT. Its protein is CASSPHSGRAMDTGELCF.

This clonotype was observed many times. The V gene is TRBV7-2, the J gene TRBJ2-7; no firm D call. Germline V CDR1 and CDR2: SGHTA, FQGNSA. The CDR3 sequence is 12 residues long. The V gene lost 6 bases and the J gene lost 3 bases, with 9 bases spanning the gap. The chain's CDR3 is CASRSSVYEQYF. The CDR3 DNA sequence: TGTGCCAGCAGAAGTTCCGTCTACGAGCAGTACTTC.

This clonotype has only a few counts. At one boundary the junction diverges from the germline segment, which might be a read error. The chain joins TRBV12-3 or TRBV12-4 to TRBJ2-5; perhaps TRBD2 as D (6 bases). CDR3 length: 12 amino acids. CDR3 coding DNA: TGTGCCAGCAGCCTGGGGTTGGTTCAGCGGGACTTC. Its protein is CASSLGLVQRDF.

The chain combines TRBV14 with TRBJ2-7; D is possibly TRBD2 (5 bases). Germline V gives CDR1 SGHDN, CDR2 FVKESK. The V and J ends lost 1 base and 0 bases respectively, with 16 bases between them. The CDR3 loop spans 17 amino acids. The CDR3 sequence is CASSQVRSGGSSYEQYF. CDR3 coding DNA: TGTGCCAGCAGCCAAGTAAGGAGCGGAGGCAGCTCCTACGAGCAGTACTTC.